This record concerns one T cell receptor beta chain sequence. The data stem from a study of blood T cell repertoires in COVID-19. Study-level background: Acute and convalescent COVID-19 samples came from the United States, Italy and Spain. T cells, B-cell-depleted T cells, or PBMCs supplied cDNA or gDNA.

The CDR3 covers 14 residues. In the authors' workflow: From reference gene primer amplification, estimates of nucleated cell counts were derived. Sequenced by immunoSEQ multiplex PCR; TCRdb stores in-frame clones only, minus some. V, J and clone size reflect that table, while D and trimming were determined from the DNA. Here the sample spans around 180,000 clones, around 82% being singletons. Material: peripheral blood. This TCR came from a woman over 75 with acute or convalescent COVID-19. This rearrangement joins TRBV21-1 to TRBJ2-1; TRBD1 is taken as the D call from the table, unchecked against the DNA. TRBV21-1 is flagged as a pseudogene. CDR3 coding DNA: TGTGCCAGCAGCAAACAGGAACCCAACAATGAGCAGTTCTTC. It yields the protein CASSKQEPNNEQFF.